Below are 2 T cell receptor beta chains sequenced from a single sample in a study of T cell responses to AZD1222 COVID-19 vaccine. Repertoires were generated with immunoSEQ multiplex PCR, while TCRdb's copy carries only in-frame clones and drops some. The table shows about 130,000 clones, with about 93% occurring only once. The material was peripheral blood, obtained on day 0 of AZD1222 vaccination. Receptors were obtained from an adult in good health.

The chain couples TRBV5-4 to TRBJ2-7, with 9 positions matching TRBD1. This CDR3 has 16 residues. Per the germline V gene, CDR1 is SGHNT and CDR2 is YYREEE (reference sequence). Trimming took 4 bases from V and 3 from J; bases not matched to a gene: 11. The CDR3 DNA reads TGTGCCAGCAGCAAACAGGGGGCGCATATAATCTACGAGCAGTACTTC. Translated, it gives CASSKQGAHIIYEQYF.

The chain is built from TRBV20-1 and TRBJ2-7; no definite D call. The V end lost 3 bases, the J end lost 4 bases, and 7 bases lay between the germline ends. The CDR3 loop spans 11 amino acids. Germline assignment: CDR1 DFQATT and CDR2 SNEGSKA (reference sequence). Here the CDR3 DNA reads TGCAGTGCTAGCTGGCAGTACGAGCAGTACTTC. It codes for CSASWQYEQYF.